This TCR beta chain was recorded in a study of beta chain features in type 1 diabetes. On the study more broadly: Patients were similar to healthy donors in age and gender (as well as in cell yields).

To note about this clone: Its antigen is unidentified.

Sequencing targeted expressed TCRB transcripts, as all isolated RNA had been reverse transcribed. Generated by immunoSEQ multiplex PCR, the TCRdb table keeps only in-frame clones and is missing some. The repertoire holds 250,000 to 300,000 clones, with about 8% as singletons. The study, taken as a whole, reports: Type 1 diabetes patients showed fewer insertions and more deletions at VDJ junctions. PCR might favor shorter templates, equally in patients and controls.

The source is a woman aged 18-35 years in good health. Sample: central memory CD4+ T cells from blood.

The CDR3 here is CASSLSPRVGHSPLHF. CDR3 sequence (DNA): TGTGCCAGCAGCTTAAGCCCCAGGGTGGGTCATTCACCCCTCCACTTT. This chain connects TRBV13 to TRBJ1-6; the D gene is possibly TRBD1 (5 bases). This CDR3 is 16 amino acids long. Trimming removed 2 bases from V and 8 bases from J, with 16 bases in between. Germline assignment: CDR1 PRHDT and CDR2 FYEKMQ (reference sequence).